The sequence of this T cell receptor beta chain was determined in a study of memory CD4+ T cells and cytomegalovirus serostatus. The sort gate was single viable CD3+CD4+CD8-CD45RO+ cells for memory CD4+ T cells. This clone has a handful of counts. At the DNA level, this CDR3 is encoded by other sequences in the same sample as well. Trimming cost V 2 bases and J 1 base, with 5 bases left between them. This CDR3 spans 13 amino acids. CDR1 is SGHAT and CDR2 is FQNNGV in the germline V gene. Assay: immunoSEQ multiplex PCR; the TCRdb copy retains only in-frame clones and omits some. The sample contains about 41,000 clones, 70% to 80% of which appear only once.

Material for sequencing was memory CD4+ T cells from blood. This chain uses TRBV11-2 with TRBJ1-1; D remains unclear. The sequence was obtained from an adult in good health and CMV-seronegative. CDR3 loop: CASSLRTNTEAFF. CDR3 bases: TGTGCCAGCAGCTTAAGGACGAACACTGAAGCTTTCTTT.